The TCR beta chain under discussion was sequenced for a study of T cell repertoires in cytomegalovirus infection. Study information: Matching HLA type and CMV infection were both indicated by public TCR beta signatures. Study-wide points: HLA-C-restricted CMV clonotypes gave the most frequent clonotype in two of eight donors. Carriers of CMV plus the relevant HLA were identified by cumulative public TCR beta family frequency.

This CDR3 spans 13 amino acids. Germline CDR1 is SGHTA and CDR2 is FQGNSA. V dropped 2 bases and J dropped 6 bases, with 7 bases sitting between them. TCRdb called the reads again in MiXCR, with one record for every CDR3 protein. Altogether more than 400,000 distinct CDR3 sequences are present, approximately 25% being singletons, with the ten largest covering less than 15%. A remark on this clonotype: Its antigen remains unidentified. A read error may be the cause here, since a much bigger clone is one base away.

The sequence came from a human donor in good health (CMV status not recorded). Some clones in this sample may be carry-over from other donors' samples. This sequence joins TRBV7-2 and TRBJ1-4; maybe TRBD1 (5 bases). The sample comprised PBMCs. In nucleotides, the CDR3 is TGTGCCAGCAGCTTAATCAGGGATGAAAAACTGTTTTTT. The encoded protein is CASSLIRDEKLFF.